The subject of this entry is one TCR beta chain. Its antigen is undetermined. This sample was included in a study of T cells in Graves' hyperthyroidism and ophthalmopathy. Study as a whole: The initial diagnosis was the point when peripheral blood was collected, ahead of any treatment.

Study-level points and caveats: Peripheral blood also featured most of the thyroid clonotypes expanded above 0.001.

TCR beta CDR3 regions were amplified from RNA transcripts. HTBI primers were employed in a first-round RT-PCR of the TCR CDR3. TCRdb fed the multiplex PCR reads into MiXCR, producing one record per CDR3 protein. Of 490,000 or so distinct CDR3 sequences detected, roughly 22% appear once; the ten largest clones hold around 50%. Investigators excluded patients with uncontrolled infection, other autoimmune disease, pregnancy or lactation. It was less than 13 ml of fresh peripheral blood that supplied the PBMCs. Between the trimmed V and J ends, which lost 1 base and 0 bases, there was a span of 3 bases. Germline V CDR1 and CDR2: LNHDA, SQIVND (reference sequence). The CDR3 has 13 amino acids.

The rearrangement links TRBV19 to TRBJ2-5; no firm D call. This clonotype was sampled from a woman between 65 and 79 years old with Graves' ophthalmopathy. Sequencing was done on a sample of blood. CDR3 residues: CASSIGHQETQYF. The CDR3 DNA follows: TGTGCCAGTAGTATAGGGCACCAAGAGACCCAGTACTTC.